This TCR beta chain stems from a study of blood T cell repertoires in COVID-19. CDR1 SGHRS and CDR2 YFSETQ come from the germline V gene. CDR3 length: 14 residues. The J segment lost 6 bases and the V segment lost 0 bases, leaving 2 bases of the junction unmatched. Profiling relied on immunoSEQ multiplex PCR, and the TCRdb table lists in-frame clones only, not all of them. The sample includes 250,000 to 350,000 clones, over 75% of them seen just once. Material for sequencing was PBMCs or T cells enriched from blood (not recorded which). The chain has TRBV5-1 and TRBJ1-1, with 10 bases fitting TRBD1. The TCR was taken from a woman in her twenties or thirties who had recovered from COVID-19. The DNA for the CDR3 is TGCGCCAGCAGCTTGGGAGGGACAGGGGCTGAAGCTTTCTTT. This encodes CASSLGGTGAEAFF.